The 19 T cell receptor beta chains below come from one sample, sequenced in a study of STAT5B mutations in CD4+ large granular lymphocyte leukemia. Sequencing was performed with immunoSEQ multiplex PCR; in TCRdb, only in-frame clones are kept and a portion is missing. The table has approximately 49,000 clones, around 70% seen once. The sequencing input was CD4+ T cells from blood buffy coats. The receptors stem from a human donor in good health.

V gene TRBV5-1 combines with J gene TRBJ2-1; D remains ambiguous. The germline V gene encodes CDR1 SGHRS and CDR2 YFSETQ. Trimming took 4 bases from V and 8 from J, leaving 13 bases between them. The CDR3 is 13 residues long. The CDR3 loop is CASSVGFDHEQFF. CDR3 DNA sequence: TGCGCCAGCAGCGTGGGATTCGACCATGAGCAGTTCTTC.

The V gene is TRBV7-8, the J gene TRBJ1-2, with TRBD1 as a possible D gene (5 bases). Trimming shortened V by 1 base and J by 2 bases, and 11 bases separated the two germline ends. The length of the CDR3 is 15 residues. The germline V gene has CDR1 SGHVS and CDR2 FQNEAQ. In DNA, the CDR3 is TGTGCCAGCAGCTTAGACCCGGGACTGAACTATGGCTACACCTTC. Its protein is CASSLDPGLNYGYTF.

The chain recombines TRBV6-6 with TRBJ2-2; D unclear. With 0 bases removed from V and 4 bases from J, the gap between germline ends came to 12 bases. The V gene's germline CDR1 is MNHNY and CDR2 SVGAGI (reference sequence). This CDR3 spans 16 amino acids. The CDR3 loop is CASSYSEYGPTGELFF. The CDR3 nucleotides are TGTGCCAGCAGTTACTCGGAGTATGGGCCCACCGGGGAGCTGTTTTTT.

The V call is TRBV6-6, the J call TRBJ1-4, with D tentatively TRBD1 (5 bases). Trimming left V 3 bases short and J 4 bases short, with 9 bases between. The CDR3 loop spans 14 amino acids. Germline CDR1 MNHNY, CDR2 SVGAGI (reference sequence). The CDR3 DNA is TGTGCCAGCAGTTATCCCCAGGGTAATGAAAAACTGTTTTTT. Translated, it gives CASSYPQGNEKLFF.

The chain has TRBV5-4 and TRBJ2-2, with a possible D match to TRBD1 (6 bases). In germline, CDR1 is SGHNT, CDR2 YYREEE (reference sequence). The length of the CDR3 is 15 residues. V lost 4 bases, J lost 4 bases, and 14 bases lay in between. CDR3 nucleotides: TGTGCCAGCAGCACACAACAGGGTAGCACCGGGGAGCTGTTTTTT. Its protein is CASSTQQGSTGELFF.

This chain links TRBV6-6 with TRBJ1-4; D is undetermined. This CDR3 comprises 14 residues. Trimming took off 2 bases at V and 5 bases at J, with 9 bases between the two ends. The germline V gene has CDR1 MNHNY and CDR2 SVGAGI (reference sequence). CDR3 bases: TGTGCCAGCAGTTACGGGCAGCCGAATGAAAAACTGTTTTTT. Encoded protein: CASSYGQPNEKLFF.

Regarding this clone: At one end, the junction sequence differs from germline, possibly due to a read error. The genes are TRBV7-7 and TRBJ1-3; no definite D call. Per germline, CDR1 SSHAT and CDR2 FNYEAQ (reference sequence). This CDR3 is built from 13 residues. The CDR3 spells CASSLNLGDTIYF. The DNA for the CDR3 is TGTGCTAGCAGCTTAAATTTGGGTGACACCATATATTTT.

The rearrangement joins TRBV19 to TRBJ1-5, with a possible D match to TRBD1 (5 bases). Trimming took off 6 bases at V and 5 bases at J, with 20 bases between the two ends. The CDR3 contains 16 residues. Per germline, CDR1 LNHDA and CDR2 SQIVND (reference sequence). CDR3 nucleotide sequence: TGTGCCAGTAGCGGTATGCTCTCCGACAGTTATCAGCCCCAGCATTTT. Translated: CASSGMLSDSYQPQHF.

This clone was seen more than once but under ten times. The J gene is TRBJ2-2, the V gene TRBV5-1; no reliable D call. V lost 4 bases and J 8 bases, leaving 15 bases between the germline ends. This CDR3 region has 14 residues. The germline CDR1 and CDR2 sequences are SGHRS and YFSETQ. The DNA for the CDR3 is TGCGCCAGCAGCACTGCTTCGTCTGAGGGGGAGCTGTTTTTT. Residues: CASSTASSEGELFF.

The chain has TRBV7-2 and TRBJ2-3, with 8 bases lining up with TRBD2. Germline V gene sequence: CDR1 SGHTA, CDR2 FQGNSA. The CDR3 consists of 16 residues. V was pared by 5 bases and J by 3 bases, with 10 bases of the junction left unmatched. The CDR3 reads CASSARAGVSTDTQYF. CDR3 DNA: TGTGCCAGCAGCGCCCGAGCGGGGGTGTCAACAGATACGCAGTATTTT.

The chain recombines TRBV4-2 with TRBJ1-4; D perhaps matches TRBD1 (5 bases). Germline assignment: CDR1 LGHNA and CDR2 YNFKEQ. The CDR3 spans 15 residues. Trimming removed 3 bases from V and 0 bases from J, with 8 bases in between. In DNA, the CDR3 is TGTGCCAGCAGCCAGGGGACTGCAACTAATGAAAAACTGTTTTTT. This translates into CASSQGTATNEKLFF.

The chain employs TRBV5-6 and TRBJ2-7; tentatively, D is TRBD1 or TRBD2 (5 bases each). Germline V CDR1 and CDR2: SGHDT, YYEEEE. The CDR3 contains 15 residues. The V and J ends lost 1 base and 6 bases respectively, with 17 bases between them. The CDR3 loop reads CASSLWTRGVVEQYF. CDR3 bases: TGTGCCAGCAGCTTGTGGACGAGGGGTGTGGTCGAGCAGTACTTC.

On this clone itself: The sample contains more than one DNA sequence encoding this CDR3. V usage is TRBV4-2 and J usage is TRBJ1-5; tentative D call: TRBD1 (5 bases). This CDR3 has 16 amino acids. The V and J ends lost 1 base and 0 bases respectively, with 10 bases between them. The germline V gene has CDR1 LGHNA and CDR2 YNFKEQ. CDR3 bases: TGTGCCAGCAGCCAAGTGGCAGGGTATAGCAATCAGCCCCAGCATTTT. This encodes CASSQVAGYSNQPQHF.

This rearrangement joins TRBV30 to TRBJ1-5; 8 bases align to TRBD1. Germline-derived CDR1 and CDR2 are GTSNPN and SVGIG (reference sequence). The CDR3 totals 15 residues. V shed 3 bases and J 5 bases; nucleotides not matched to a gene: 9. The CDR3 here is CAWSAGTGNDQPQHF. In nucleotides, the CDR3 is TGTGCCTGGAGCGCCGGGACAGGAAACGATCAGCCCCAGCATTTT.

The chain has TRBV5-1 and TRBJ1-1, with D maybe TRBD1 (5 bases). V lost 0 bases to trimming and J lost 6 bases, with 12 bases between them. Germline V gene lookup returns CDR1 SGHRS and CDR2 YFSETQ. The length of the CDR3 is 14 residues. The CDR3 is CASSLGQLSSEAFF. The CDR3 region has the DNA TGCGCCAGCAGCTTGGGACAGTTGTCTTCTGAAGCTTTCTTT.

Worth noting for this clone: No conserved phenylalanine or tryptophan ends this CDR3, so it is likely a read error. The limits of the CDR3 on the DNA are not certain, so only TCRdb's listed CDR3 is given. V gene TRBV7-9 combines with J gene TRBJ2-7; TRBD1 is the table's D call, not checked against the DNA. Germline V CDR1 and CDR2: SEHNR, FQNEAQ (reference sequence). The CDR3 length is 14 residues, termini included. CDR3 residues: CASSPTLPGQGMVI.

The CDR3 bases are TGTGCCAGCAGCGTACGGGACACGGGGAAAGAGACCCAGTACTTC. Residues: CASSVRDTGKETQYF. The chain joins TRBV7-9 to TRBJ2-5; weak D call: TRBD1 (6 bases). Germline CDR1 is SEHNR and CDR2 is FQNEAQ (reference sequence). V was clipped by 5 bases and J by 3 bases, with 16 bases between them. This CDR3 comprises 15 residues. The full variable domain, with the rest looked up from reference TRBV7-9 and TRBJ2-5, is DTGVSQNPRHKITKRGQNVTFRCDPISEHNRLYWYRQTLGQGPEFLTYFQNEAQLEKSRLLSDRFSAERPKGSFSTLEIQRTEQGDSAMYLCASSVRDTGKETQYFGPGTRLLVL.

The DNA of the CDR3 is TGTGCCAGCAGCTTAGCGGGTGCAGATACGCAGTATTTT. The encoded protein is CASSLAGADTQYF. The rearrangement links TRBV13 to TRBJ2-3; D gene ambiguous. Between the trimmed V and J ends, which lost 1 base and 4 bases, there was a span of 6 bases. Germline assignment: CDR1 PRHDT and CDR2 FYEKMQ (reference sequence). This CDR3 comprises 13 residues.

The J gene is TRBJ2-7, the V gene TRBV28; D is undetermined. Per the germline V gene, CDR1 is MDHEN and CDR2 is SYDVKM. CDR3 size: 14 residues. V was trimmed by 1 base and J by 0 bases, leaving 7 bases between them. Written as DNA, the CDR3 is TGTGCCAGCAGTTTATTGGCCAGCTCCTACGAGCAGTACTTC. Protein product: CASSLLASSYEQYF.